This TCR beta chain was identified in a study of blood T cell repertoires in COVID-19. The CDR3 extends over 16 amino acids. The germline V gene encodes CDR1 KGHSH and CDR2 LQKENI. The V end lost 4 bases, the J end lost 0 bases, and 13 bases lay between the germline ends. This clone was seen just once. Method: immunoSEQ multiplex PCR; TCRdb's copy keeps in-frame clones and lacks some. Among over 200,000 clones listed, approximately 85% were seen once. This sequence joins TRBV18 and TRBJ2-1; no clear D gene. The sequenced sample was peripheral blood. The TCR was taken from a woman between 45 and 60 years old with active or convalescent COVID-19. The CDR3 is CASSRQTVPSYNEQFF. CDR3 DNA sequence: TGTGCCAGCTCACGGCAGACTGTGCCCTCCTACAATGAGCAGTTCTTC.